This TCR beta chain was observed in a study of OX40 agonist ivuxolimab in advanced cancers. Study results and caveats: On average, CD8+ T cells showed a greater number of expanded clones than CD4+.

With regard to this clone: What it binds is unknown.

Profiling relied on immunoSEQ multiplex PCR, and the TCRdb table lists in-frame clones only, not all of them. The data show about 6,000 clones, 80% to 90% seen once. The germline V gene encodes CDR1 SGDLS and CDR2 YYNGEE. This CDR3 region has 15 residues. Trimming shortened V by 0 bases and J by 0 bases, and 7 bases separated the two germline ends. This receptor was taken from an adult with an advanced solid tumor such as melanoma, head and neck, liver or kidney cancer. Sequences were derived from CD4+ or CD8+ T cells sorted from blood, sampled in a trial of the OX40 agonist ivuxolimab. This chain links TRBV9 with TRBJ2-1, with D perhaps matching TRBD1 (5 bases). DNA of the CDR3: TGTGCCAGCAGCGTAGAAGACAGCTCCTACAATGAGCAGTTCTTC. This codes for CASSVEDSSYNEQFF.